This record covers a single TCR beta chain. This entry comes from a study of shared T cell receptors in the human thymus. CDR1 and CDR2 (germline): LNHNV, YYDKDF (reference sequence). The CDR3 totals 11 residues. The V segment lost 5 bases and the J segment 6 bases; nucleotides outside the gene matches: 1. The protocol was immunoSEQ multiplex PCR, while the TCRdb copy is restricted to in-frame clones and leaves out a portion. The sample lists over 450,000 clones; around 82% were seen once. Separately, the same data were catalogued under a study of human thymus T cells. That source notes: Thymic material originated from resections removed in the course of corrective heart surgery.

The chain uses TRBV15 and TRBJ2-7, with 7 bases identical to TRBD2. The sample consisted of thymocytes. The TCR originated in a boy under two years old with a congenital heart defect. CDR3 in DNA: TGTGCCACCAGCGGGGGGGGCGAGCAGTACTTC. It is translated as CATSGGGEQYF.